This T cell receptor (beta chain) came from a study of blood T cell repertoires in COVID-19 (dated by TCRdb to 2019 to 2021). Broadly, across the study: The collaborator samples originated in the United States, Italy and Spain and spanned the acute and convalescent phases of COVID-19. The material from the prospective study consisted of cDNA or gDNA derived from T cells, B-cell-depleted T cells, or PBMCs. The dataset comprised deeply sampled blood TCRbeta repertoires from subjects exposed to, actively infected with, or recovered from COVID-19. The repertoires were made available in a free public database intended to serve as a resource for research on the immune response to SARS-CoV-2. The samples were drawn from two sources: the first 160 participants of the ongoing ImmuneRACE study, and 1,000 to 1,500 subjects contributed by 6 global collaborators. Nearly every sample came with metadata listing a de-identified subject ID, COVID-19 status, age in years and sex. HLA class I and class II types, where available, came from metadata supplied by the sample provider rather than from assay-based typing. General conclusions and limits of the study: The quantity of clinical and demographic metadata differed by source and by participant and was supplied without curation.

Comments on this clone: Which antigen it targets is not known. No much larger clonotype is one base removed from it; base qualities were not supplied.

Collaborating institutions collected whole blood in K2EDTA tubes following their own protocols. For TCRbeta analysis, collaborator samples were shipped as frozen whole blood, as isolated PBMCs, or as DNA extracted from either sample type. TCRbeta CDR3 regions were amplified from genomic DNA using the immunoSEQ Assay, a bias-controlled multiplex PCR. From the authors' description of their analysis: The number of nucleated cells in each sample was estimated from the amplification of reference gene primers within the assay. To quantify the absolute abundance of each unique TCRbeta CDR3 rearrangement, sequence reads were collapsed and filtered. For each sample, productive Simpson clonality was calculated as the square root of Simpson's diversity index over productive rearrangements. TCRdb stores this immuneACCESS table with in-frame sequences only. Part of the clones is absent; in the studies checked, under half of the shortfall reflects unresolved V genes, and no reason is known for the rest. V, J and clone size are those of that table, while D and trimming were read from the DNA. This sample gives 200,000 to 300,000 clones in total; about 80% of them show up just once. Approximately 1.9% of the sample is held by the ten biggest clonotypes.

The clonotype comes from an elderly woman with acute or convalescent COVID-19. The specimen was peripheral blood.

The CDR3 protein is CASSPLAGDNQPQHF. The sequenced DNA is TGTGCCAGCAGCCCCTTAGCGGGGGACAATCAGCCCCAGCATTTT. The chain uses TRBV7-8 and TRBJ1-5, with TRBD1 tentatively as D gene (5 bases match). V is pared back by 5 bases and J by 3 bases, with 14 bases lying between the germline termini. CDR1 and CDR2 (SGHVS, FQNEAQ) derive from the germline V gene. There are 15 amino acids in the CDR3, from cysteine to phenylalanine inclusive. CDR3 DNA only is kept here, 45 bases in frame from base 1.